The subject of this entry is one TCR beta chain. Germline values: CDR1 SGHRS, CDR2 YFSETQ. This CDR3 spans 13 amino acids. The trim removed 3 bases at V and 10 bases at J, leaving 6 bases unmatched. Rectal tissue came from one to two pinch biopsies taken at colonoscopy. The data originate from a study of pediatric ulcerative colitis. The assay was immunoSEQ multiplex PCR, and TCRdb's table has in-frame clones only and misses some. Found here are around 40,000 clones, 65% to 85% of them singletons; the top ten hold approximately 9%. The receptor comes from a boy under 18 with severe ulcerative colitis. The sample was gut tissue. This chain uses TRBV5-1 with TRBJ2-1, with 8 bases identical to TRBD1. Here the CDR3 reads CASSSDRGGEQFF. The CDR3 DNA is TGCGCCAGCAGCTCAGACAGGGGAGGCGAGCAGTTCTTC.